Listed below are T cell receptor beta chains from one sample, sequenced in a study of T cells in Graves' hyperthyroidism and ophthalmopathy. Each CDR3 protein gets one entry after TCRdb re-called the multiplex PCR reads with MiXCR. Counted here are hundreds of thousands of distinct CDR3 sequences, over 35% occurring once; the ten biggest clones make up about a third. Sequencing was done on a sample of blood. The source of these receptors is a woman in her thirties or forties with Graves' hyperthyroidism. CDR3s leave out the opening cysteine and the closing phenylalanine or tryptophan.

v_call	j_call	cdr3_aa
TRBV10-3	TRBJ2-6	AISPAGGNGANVLT
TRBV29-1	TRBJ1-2	SSRTVVANYGYT
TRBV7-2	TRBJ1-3	ASSLVVQGSGNTIY
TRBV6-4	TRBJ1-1	ASSPTGGIMAEAF
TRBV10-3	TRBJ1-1	AISGSDPRNTEAF
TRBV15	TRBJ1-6	ATSPDRASYSPLH
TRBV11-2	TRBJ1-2	ASSLRGGASRVGYT
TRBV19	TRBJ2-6	ASSIDPDAPGANVLT
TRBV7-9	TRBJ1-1	ASSLGEGGKGF
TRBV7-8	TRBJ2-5	ASSLVGGQETQY
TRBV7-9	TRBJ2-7	ASSHETRTTGLGTYEQY
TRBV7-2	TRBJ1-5	ASSESGYSNQPQH
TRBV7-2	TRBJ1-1	ASSPPHRFEGTEAF
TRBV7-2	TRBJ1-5	ASSQRPTGNQPQH
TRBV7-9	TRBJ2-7	ASSHSRDRGRLAYEQY
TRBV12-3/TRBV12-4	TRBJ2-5	ASSQDPSGVQETQY
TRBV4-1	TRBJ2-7	ASSQVWGAEEQY
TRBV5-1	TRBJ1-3	ASSPRFGQDGYTIY
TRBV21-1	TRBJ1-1	ASSTSYGRVRTEAF
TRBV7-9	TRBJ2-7	ASSSDRADYEQY
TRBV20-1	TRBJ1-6	SARTGNSPLH
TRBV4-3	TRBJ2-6	ASSLGLIVSGANVLT
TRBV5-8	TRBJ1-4	ASSPLGTDEKLF
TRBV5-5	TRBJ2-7	ASSLDGGTSYEQY
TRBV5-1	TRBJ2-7	ASSSQPTDYEQY
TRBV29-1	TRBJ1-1	SVEHPQKTEAF
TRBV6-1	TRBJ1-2	ASTFGSLYGYT
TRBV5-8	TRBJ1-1	ASSLTQGATEAF
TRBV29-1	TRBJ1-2	SVATGVGYGYT
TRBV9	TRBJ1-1	ASSPQTGHTEAF
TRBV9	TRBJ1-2	ASSSRPTDGTDYGYT
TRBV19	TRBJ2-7	ASSSWTGGASISYEQY
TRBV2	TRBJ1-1	ASTGVGRGGRRTEAF
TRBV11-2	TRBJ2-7	ASTPDPTYEQY
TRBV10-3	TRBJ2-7	ASSSREAPYEQY
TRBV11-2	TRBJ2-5	ASSSEGQGLETQY
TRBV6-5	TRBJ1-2	ASSPGTGGVQYGYT
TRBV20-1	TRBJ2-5	RAGRRAETQY
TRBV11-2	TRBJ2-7	ASSITSGGYEQY
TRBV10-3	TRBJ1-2	AISVAPEAGIGSGYT
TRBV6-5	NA	ASSYVSRLSGANVLT
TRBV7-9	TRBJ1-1	ASSLGVTGTEAF
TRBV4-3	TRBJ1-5	ASSQERRNQPQH
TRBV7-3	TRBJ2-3	ASSPGQVRPDTQY
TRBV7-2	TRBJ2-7	ASSSPPGQGLHEQY
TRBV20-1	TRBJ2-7	SARVMEEIYEQY
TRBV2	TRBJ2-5	ASSAGAGETQY
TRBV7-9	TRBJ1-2	ASRSVGTNYGYT
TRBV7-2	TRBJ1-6	ASSADLNPPLH
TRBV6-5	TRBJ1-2	ASSRLGRNYGYT
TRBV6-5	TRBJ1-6	ASSDLGADSPLH
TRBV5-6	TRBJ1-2	ASSFRRPDGYT
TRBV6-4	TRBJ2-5	ASSGGTSTDTQY
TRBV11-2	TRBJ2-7	ASTRNSYEQY
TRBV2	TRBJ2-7	ASSKDRSTDEQY
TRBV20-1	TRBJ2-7	SALTGASYEQY
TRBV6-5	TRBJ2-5	ASSSPRSDRETQY